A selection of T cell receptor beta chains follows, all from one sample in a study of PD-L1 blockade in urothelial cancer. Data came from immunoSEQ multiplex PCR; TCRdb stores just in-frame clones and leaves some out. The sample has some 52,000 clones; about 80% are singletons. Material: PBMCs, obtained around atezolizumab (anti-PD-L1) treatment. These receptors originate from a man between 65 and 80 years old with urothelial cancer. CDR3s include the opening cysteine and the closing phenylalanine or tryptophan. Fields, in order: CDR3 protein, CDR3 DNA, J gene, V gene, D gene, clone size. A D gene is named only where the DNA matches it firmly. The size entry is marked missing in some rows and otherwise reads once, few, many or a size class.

cdr3_aa: CATSRGGQDTYEQYF
cdr3_nt: TGTGCCACCAGCAGAGGAGGACAGGATACCTACGAGCAGTACTTC
j_call: TRBJ2-7
v_call: TRBV15
d_call: TRBD1
clone_size: few

cdr3_aa: CASSWLGQPNTEAFF
cdr3_nt: TGTGCCAGCAGCTGGTTAGGACAGCCAAACACTGAAGCTTTCTTT
j_call: TRBJ1-1
v_call: TRBV7-2
d_call: -
clone_size: -

cdr3_aa: CASSLVRASGTNTGELFF
cdr3_nt: TGTGCCAGCAGCTTAGTGAGGGCTAGCGGGACGAACACCGGGGAGCTGTTTTTT
j_call: TRBJ2-2
v_call: TRBV11-1
d_call: TRBD2
clone_size: -

cdr3_aa: CASRSTFEGETQYF
cdr3_nt: TGCGCCAGCAGGTCGACCTTCGAGGGAGAGACCCAGTACTTC
j_call: TRBJ2-5
v_call: TRBV5-1
d_call: -
clone_size: -

cdr3_aa: CASKGTGLFYGYTF
cdr3_nt: TGTGCCAGCAAAGGGACAGGCCTCTTTTATGGCTACACCTTC
j_call: TRBJ1-2
v_call: TRBV25-1
d_call: TRBD1
clone_size: -

cdr3_aa: CASSQDAGGANTEAFF
cdr3_nt: TGCGCCAGCAGCCAAGATGCGGGGGGCGCGAACACTGAAGCTTTCTTT
j_call: TRBJ1-1
v_call: TRBV4-1
d_call: -
clone_size: few

cdr3_aa: CASREGQGVSKNIQYF
cdr3_nt: TGTGCCAGCAGGGAGGGACAGGGGGTTTCAAAAAACATTCAGTACTTC
j_call: TRBJ2-4
v_call: TRBV2
d_call: TRBD1
clone_size: few

cdr3_aa: CASRRDRATGELFF
cdr3_nt: TGTGCCAGCAGGAGGGACAGGGCCACCGGGGAGCTGTTTTTT
j_call: TRBJ2-2
v_call: TRBV6-6
d_call: TRBD1
clone_size: once

cdr3_aa: CASSTLDRSNQPQHF
cdr3_nt: TGTGCCAGCAGTACGCTGGACAGAAGCAATCAGCCCCAGCATTTT
j_call: TRBJ1-5
v_call: TRBV6-5
d_call: -
clone_size: -

cdr3_aa: CASSVDNNQPQHF
cdr3_nt: TGTGCCAGCAGTGTTGACAACAATCAGCCCCAGCATTTT
j_call: TRBJ1-5
v_call: TRBV2
d_call: -
clone_size: -

cdr3_aa: CASSSGLPTGELFF
cdr3_nt: TGTGCCAGCAGTTCGGGACTACCCACCGGGGAGCTGTTTTTT
j_call: TRBJ2-2
v_call: TRBV6-5
d_call: TRBD2
clone_size: few

cdr3_aa: CASSPRQGARTGELFF
cdr3_nt: TGTGCCAGCAGTCCCCGACAGGGGGCGCGGACCGGGGAGCTGTTTTTT
j_call: TRBJ2-2
v_call: TRBV27
d_call: TRBD1
clone_size: -

cdr3_aa: CASSPYHHWDSACSGTQYF
cdr3_nt: TGCGCCAGCAGTCCCTACCACCACTGGGACAGTGCGTGTTCGGGGACGCAGTATTTT
j_call: TRBJ2-3
v_call: TRBV23-1
d_call: TRBD1
clone_size: -

cdr3_aa: CASSLRVVADTQYF
cdr3_nt: TGTGCCAGTAGTCTCCGGGTCGTCGCGGATACGCAGTATTTT
j_call: TRBJ2-3
v_call: TRBV19
d_call: -
clone_size: -

cdr3_aa: CASSLELGHPGEQYF
cdr3_nt: TGCGCCAGCAGCTTGGAATTGGGACACCCCGGCGAGCAGTACTTC
j_call: TRBJ2-7
v_call: TRBV5-1
d_call: -
clone_size: many

cdr3_aa: CASSEARNSPLHF
cdr3_nt: TGTGCCAGCAGTGAAGCGAGAAATTCACCCCTCCACTTT
j_call: TRBJ1-6
v_call: TRBV2
d_call: -
clone_size: -